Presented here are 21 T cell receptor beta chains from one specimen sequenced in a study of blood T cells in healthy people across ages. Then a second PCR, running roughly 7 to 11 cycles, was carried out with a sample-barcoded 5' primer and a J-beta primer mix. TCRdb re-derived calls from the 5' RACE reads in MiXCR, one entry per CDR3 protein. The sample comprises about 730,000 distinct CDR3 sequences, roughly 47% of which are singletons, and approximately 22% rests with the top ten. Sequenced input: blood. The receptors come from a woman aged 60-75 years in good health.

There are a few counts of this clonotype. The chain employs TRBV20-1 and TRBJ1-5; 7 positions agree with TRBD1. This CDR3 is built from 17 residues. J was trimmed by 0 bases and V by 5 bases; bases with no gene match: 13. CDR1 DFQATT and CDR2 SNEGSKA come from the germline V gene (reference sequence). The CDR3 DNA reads TGCAGTGCTCGCACCGGGACAGCGAAATATAGCAATCAGCCCCAGCATTTT. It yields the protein CSARTGTAKYSNQPQHF.

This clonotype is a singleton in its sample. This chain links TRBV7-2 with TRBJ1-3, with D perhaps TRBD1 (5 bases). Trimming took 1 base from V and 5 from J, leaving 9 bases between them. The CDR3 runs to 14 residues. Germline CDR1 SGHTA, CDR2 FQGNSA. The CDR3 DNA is TGTGCCAGCAGCTTAGGACAGAGTAGAAACACCATATATTTT. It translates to CASSLGQSRNTIYF.

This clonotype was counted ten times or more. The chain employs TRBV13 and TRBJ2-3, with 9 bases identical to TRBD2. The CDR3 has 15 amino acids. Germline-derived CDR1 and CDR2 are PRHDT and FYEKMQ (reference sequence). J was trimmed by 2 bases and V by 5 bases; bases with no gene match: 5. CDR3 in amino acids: CASSLSGGYTDTQYF. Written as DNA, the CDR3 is TGTGCCAGCAGCCTAAGCGGGGGGTACACAGATACGCAGTATTTT.

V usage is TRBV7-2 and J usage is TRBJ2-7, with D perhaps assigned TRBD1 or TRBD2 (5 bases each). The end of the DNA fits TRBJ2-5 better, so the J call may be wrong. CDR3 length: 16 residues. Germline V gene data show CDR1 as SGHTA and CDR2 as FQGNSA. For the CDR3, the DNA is TGTGCCAGCAGCTCACGTCGTGGGGCGGGTAAGGAGACCCAGTACTTC. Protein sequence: CASSSRRGAGKETQYF.

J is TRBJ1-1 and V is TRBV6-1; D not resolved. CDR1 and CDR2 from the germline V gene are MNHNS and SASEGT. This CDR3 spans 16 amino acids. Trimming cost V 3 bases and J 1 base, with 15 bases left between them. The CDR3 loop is CASSEGAGRKNTEAFF. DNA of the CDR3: TGTGCCAGCAGTGAGGGAGCTGGACGGAAGAACACTGAAGCTTTCTTT.

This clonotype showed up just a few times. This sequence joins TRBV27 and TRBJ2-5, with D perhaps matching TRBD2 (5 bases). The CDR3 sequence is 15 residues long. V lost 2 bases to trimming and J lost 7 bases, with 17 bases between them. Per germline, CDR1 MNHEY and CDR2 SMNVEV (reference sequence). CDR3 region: CASSLGASLWGTQYF. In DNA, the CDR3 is TGTGCCAGCAGTTTAGGAGCTAGCTTGTGGGGGACCCAGTACTTC.

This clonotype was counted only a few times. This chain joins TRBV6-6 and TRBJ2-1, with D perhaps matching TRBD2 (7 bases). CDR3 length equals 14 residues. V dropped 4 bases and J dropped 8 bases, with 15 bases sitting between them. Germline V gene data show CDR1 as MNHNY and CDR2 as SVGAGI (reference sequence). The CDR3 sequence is CASSSGGLGDEQFF. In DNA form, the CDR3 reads TGTGCCAGCAGTTCCGGGGGGCTTGGGGATGAGCAGTTCTTC.

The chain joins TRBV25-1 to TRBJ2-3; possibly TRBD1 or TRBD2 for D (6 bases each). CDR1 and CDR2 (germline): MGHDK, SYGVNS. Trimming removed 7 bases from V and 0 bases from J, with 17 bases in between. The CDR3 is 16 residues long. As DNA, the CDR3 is TGTGCCAGCACCCACCCGGGGGCCTACAGCACAGATACGCAGTATTTT. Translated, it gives CASTHPGAYSTDTQYF. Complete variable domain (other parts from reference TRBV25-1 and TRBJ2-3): EADIYQTPRYLVIGTGKKITLECSQTMGHDKMYWYQQDPGMELHLIHYSYGVNSTEKGDLSSESTVSRIRTEHFPLTLESARPSHTSQYLCASTHPGAYSTDTQYFGPGTRLTVL.

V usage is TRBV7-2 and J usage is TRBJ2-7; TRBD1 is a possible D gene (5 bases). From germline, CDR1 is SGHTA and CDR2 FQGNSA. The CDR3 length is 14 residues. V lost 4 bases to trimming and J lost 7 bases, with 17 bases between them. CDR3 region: CASSWGRGLWEQYF. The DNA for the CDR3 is TGTGCCAGCAGCTGGGGCAGAGGCCTTTGGGAGCAGTACTTC.

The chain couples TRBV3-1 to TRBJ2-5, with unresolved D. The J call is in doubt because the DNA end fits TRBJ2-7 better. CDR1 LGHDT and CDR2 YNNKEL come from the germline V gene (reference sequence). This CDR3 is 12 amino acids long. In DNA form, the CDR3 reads TGTGCCAGCAGCCCCTCCTCGGACGAGCAGTACTTC. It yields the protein CASSPSSDEQYF.

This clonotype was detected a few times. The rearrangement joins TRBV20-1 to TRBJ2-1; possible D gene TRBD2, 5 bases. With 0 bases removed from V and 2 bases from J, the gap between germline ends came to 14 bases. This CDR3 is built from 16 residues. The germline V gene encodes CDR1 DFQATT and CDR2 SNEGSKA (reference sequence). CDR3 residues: CSAREVPGFPYNEQFF. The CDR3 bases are TGCAGTGCTAGAGAGGTCCCGGGGTTCCCCTACAATGAGCAGTTCTTC.

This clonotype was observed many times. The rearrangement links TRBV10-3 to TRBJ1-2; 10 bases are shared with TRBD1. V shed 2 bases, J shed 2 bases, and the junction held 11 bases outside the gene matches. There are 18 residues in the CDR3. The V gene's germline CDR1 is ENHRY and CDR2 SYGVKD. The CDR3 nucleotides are TGTGCCATCAGTGAGGCCGCGGGACAGGGGACGGTAAACTATGGCTACACCTTC. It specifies CAISEAAGQGTVNYGYTF.

In DNA, the CDR3 is TGCAGTGCTAGAGACGGACTAGCGGGGACCTCTGGGGCCAACGTCCTGACTTTC. It is translated as CSARDGLAGTSGANVLTF. The chain links TRBV20-1 to TRBJ2-6, with 12 bases that match TRBD2. The CDR3 is 18 residues long. CDR1 and CDR2 (germline): DFQATT, SNEGSKA (reference sequence). Unmatched junction bases numbered 3, after V lost 0 bases and J lost 0 bases.

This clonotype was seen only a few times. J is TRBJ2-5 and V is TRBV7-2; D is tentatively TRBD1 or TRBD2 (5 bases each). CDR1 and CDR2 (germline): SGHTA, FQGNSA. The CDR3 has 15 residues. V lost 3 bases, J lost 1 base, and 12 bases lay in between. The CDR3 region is CASSLWDGRQETQYF. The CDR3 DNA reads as TGTGCCAGCAGCTTGTGGGACGGACGCCAAGAGACCCAGTACTTC.

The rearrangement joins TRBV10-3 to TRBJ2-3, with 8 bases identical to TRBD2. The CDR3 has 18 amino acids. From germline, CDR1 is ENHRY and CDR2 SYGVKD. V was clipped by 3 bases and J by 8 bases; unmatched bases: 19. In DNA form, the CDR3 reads TGTGCCATCAGTGACTCCGGCGGGGGAGCGGGAGCCTCTGGTACGCAGTATTTT. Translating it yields CAISDSGGGAGASGTQYF.

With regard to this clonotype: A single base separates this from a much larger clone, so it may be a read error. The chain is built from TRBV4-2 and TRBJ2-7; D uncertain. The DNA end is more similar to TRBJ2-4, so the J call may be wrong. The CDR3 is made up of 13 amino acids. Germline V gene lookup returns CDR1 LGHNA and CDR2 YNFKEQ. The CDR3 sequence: CATSQDPRDIQYF. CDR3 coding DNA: TGTGCCACCAGCCAAGACCCCCGGGACATTCAGTACTTC.

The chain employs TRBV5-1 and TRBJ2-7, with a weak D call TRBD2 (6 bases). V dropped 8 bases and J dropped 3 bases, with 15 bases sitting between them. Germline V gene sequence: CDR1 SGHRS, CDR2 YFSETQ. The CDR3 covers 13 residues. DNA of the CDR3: TGCGCCAGTAGGTTTTCGGGGGACTACGAGCAGTACTTC. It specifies CASRFSGDYEQYF.

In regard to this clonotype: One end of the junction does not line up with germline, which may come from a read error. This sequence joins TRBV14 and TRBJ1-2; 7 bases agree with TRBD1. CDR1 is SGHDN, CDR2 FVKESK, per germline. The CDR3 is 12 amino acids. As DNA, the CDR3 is TGCGCCAGCAGCCCGGGACAGTGGGGCTACACCTTC. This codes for CASSPGQWGYTF. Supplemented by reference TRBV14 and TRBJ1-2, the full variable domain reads EAGVTQFPSHSVIEKGQTVTLRCDPISGHDNLYWYRRVMGKEIKFLLHFVKESKQDESGMPNNRFLAERTGGTYSTLKVQPAELEDSGVYFCASSPGQWGYTFGSGTRLTVV.

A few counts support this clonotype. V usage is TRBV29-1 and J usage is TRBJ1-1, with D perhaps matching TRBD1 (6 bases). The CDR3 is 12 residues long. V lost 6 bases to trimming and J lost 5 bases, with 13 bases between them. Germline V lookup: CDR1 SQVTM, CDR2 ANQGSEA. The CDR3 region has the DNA TGCAGCGTGAAAACAGGGAGAACTGAAGCTTTCTTT. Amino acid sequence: CSVKTGRTEAFF.

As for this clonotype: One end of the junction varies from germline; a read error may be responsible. The CDR3 here is CVSSPLRGGYNEQFF. CDR3 nucleotide sequence: TGCGTCAGCTCCCCTCTCCGCGGCGGGTACAATGAGCAGTTCTTC. This chain connects TRBV18 to TRBJ2-1; a weak D match, TRBD2 (5 bases). The germline V gene has CDR1 KGHSH and CDR2 LQKENI. This CDR3 has 15 amino acids.

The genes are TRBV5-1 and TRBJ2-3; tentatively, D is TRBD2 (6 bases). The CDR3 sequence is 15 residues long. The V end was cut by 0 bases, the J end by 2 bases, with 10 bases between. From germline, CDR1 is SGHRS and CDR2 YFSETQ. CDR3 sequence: CASSLALAPTDTQYF. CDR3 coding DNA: TGCGCCAGCAGCTTGGCCCTAGCGCCCACAGATACGCAGTATTTT.